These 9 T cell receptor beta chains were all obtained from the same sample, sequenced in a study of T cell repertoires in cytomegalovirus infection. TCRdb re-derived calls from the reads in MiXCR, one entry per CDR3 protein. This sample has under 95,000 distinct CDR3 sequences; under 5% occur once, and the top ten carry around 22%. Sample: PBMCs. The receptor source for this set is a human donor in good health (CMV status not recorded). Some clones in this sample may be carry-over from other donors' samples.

The CDR3 loop is CASSVAPDNQPQHF. CDR3 nucleotides: TGTGCCAGCAGCGTAGCCCCCGACAATCAGCCCCAGCATTTT. V gene TRBV9 combines with J gene TRBJ1-5, with D hard to call. The germline CDR1 and CDR2 sequences are SGDLS and YYNGEE. Between the trimmed V and J ends, which lost 0 bases and 3 bases, there was a span of 7 bases. This CDR3 is built from 14 residues.

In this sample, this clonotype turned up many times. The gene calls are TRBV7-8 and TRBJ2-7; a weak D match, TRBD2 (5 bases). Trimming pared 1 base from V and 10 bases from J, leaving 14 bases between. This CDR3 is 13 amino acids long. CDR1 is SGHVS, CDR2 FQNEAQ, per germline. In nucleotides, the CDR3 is TGTGCCAGCAGCTTAGGCGGGTCAATCGATCAGTACTTC. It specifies CASSLGGSIDQYF.

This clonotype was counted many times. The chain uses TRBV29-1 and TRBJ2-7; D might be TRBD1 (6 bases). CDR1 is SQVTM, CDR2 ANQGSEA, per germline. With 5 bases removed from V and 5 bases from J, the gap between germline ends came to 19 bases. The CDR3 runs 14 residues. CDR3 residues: CSVRLQGSGNEQYF. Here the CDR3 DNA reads TGCAGCGTTCGGTTACAGGGTTCCGGGAACGAGCAGTACTTC.

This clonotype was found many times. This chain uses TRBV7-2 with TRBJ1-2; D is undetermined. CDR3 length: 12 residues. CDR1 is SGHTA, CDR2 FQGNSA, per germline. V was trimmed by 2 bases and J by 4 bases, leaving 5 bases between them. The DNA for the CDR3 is TGTGCCAGCAGCTTAATGGGCTATGGCTACACCTTC. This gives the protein CASSLMGYGYTF.

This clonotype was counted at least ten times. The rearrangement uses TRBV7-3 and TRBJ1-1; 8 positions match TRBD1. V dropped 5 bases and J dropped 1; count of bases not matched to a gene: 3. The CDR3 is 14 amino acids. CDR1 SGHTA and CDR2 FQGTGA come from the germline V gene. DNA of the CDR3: TGTGCCAGCAGCGCGGACAGGGAGAACACTGAAGCTTTCTTT. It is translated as CASSADRENTEAFF.

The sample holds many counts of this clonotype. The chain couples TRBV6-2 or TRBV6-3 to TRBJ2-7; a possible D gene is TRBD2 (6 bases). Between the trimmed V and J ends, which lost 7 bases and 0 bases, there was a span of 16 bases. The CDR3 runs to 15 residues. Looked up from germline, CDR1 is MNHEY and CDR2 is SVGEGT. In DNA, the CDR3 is TGTGCCAGCACCCCACGTGGCGGGGCCTCCTACGAGCAGTACTTC. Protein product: CASTPRGGASYEQYF.

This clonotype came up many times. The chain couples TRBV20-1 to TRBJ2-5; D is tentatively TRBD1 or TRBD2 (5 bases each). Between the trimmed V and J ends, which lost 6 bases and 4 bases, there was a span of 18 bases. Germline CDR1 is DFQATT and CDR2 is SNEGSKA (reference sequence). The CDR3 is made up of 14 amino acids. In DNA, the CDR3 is TGCAGTGCCAGAAGGGACGGAGCTGGAGAGACCCAGTACTTC. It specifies CSARRDGAGETQYF.

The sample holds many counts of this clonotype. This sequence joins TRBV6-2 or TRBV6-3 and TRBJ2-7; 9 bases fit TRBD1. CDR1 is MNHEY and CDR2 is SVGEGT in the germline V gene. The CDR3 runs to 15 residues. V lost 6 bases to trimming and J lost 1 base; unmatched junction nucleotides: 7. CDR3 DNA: TGTGCCAGCAGAGCGGCCGGGACAGGGTCCTACGAGCAGTACTTC. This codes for CASRAAGTGSYEQYF.

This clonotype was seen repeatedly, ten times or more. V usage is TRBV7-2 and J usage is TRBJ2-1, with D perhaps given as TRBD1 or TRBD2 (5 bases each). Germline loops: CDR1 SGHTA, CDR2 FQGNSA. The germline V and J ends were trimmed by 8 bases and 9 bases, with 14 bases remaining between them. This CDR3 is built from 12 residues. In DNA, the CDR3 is TGTGCCAGCTCCGAACGGGGCGGTGAGCAGTTCTTC. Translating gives CASSERGGEQFF.